Included here is one T cell receptor beta chain sequence, with context. The antigen this receptor binds is unknown. Base qualities are not at hand, and no much larger clone is one base apart. For this chain, trimming is 3 bases at the V end and 1 base at the J end, and the number of junction bases without a gene match is 5. CDR1 LGHNA and CDR2 YNFKEQ are derived from the germline V gene. The CDR3 spans 16 residues, from the cysteine through the phenylalanine. The sequence is cut down to CDR3 DNA, 48 bases in frame from base 1. The sample comes from a study of blood T cell repertoires in COVID-19 (dated by TCRdb to 2020 to 2022). Concerning the study at large: The collaborator samples originated in the United States, Italy and Spain and spanned the acute and convalescent phases of COVID-19. The material from the prospective study consisted of cDNA or gDNA derived from T cells, B-cell-depleted T cells, or PBMCs. The samples were drawn from the first 160 participants of the ongoing ImmuneRACE study and from some 1,300 subjects provided by 6 global collaborators. Where HLA class I and class II types were available, the types were taken from metadata supplied by the sample provider, not from assay-based typing. The repertoires were made available in a free public database intended to serve as a resource for research on the immune response to SARS-CoV-2. The sample metadata nearly always contained a de-identified subject ID, COVID-19 status, age in years and sex. The dataset comprised deeply sampled blood TCRbeta repertoires from subjects exposed to, actively infected with, or recovered from COVID-19.

The research as a whole found: The amount of clinical and demographic metadata varied by source and participant and was provided uncurated.

The immunoSEQ Assay, a bias-controlled multiplex PCR, was used to amplify TCRbeta CDR3 regions from genomic DNA. Per the source publication's procedure: Nucleated cell counts per sample were estimated from amplification of reference gene primers within the assay. Sequence reads were collapsed and filtered to measure the absolute abundance of every unique TCRbeta CDR3 rearrangement. Productive Simpson clonality was computed per sample as the square root of Simpson's diversity index over productive rearrangements. Not all clones reach the TCRdb copy of this immuneACCESS table, which keeps in-frame sequences only. Checked studies attribute under half of the gap to unresolved V genes and leave the rest unexplained. Clone size and V and J calls were adopted from that table, with D and trimming inferred from the DNA. A total of roughly 81,000 clones appear in this sample, 91% of them only once. The top ten clonotypes cover 1.9% of the sample.

Whole blood was collected in K2EDTA tubes by collaborating institutions according to the institutions' own protocols. For TCRbeta analysis, collaborators shipped samples as frozen whole blood, isolated PBMCs, or DNA extracted from either of those sample types. The sample comprised peripheral blood. The sequence came from a woman between 45 and 65 years old in a cohort sampled during active COVID-19. The V and J segments used are TRBV4-2 and TRBJ2-2; TRBD2 fits 7 bases in the junction. The DNA reads TGTGCCAGCAGCCAGACGGGACTACAGAACACCGGGGAGCTGTTTTTT. Its product reads: CASSQTGLQNTGELFF.